This is a list of T cell receptor beta chains from one sample in a study of early T cells in non-severe SARS-CoV-2 infection. TCRdb used MiXCR to reprocess the 5' RACE reads, holding one entry per CDR3 protein. The sample holds approximately 70,000 distinct CDR3 sequences, 10% to 15% seen once. Sequenced: whole blood. The source is an adult who was a healthcare worker with PCR-confirmed SARS-CoV-2 infection or an uninfected control (not recorded which). CDR3s leave out the opening cysteine and the closing phenylalanine or tryptophan. A D gene is named only where the DNA matches it firmly.

CDR3: SVGRDRGEKLF; J: TRBJ1-4; V: TRBV29-1; D: .
CDR3: ASSSLTGGNERF; J: TRBJ2-1; V: TRBV5-1; D: TRBD1
CDR3: AIRDRTTNYGYT; J: TRBJ1-2; V: TRBV10-3; D: TRBD1
CDR3: ASSQVSWRENEQF; J: TRBJ2-1; V: TRBV14; D: TRBD2
CDR3: ASSESAGANVLT; J: TRBJ2-6; V: TRBV2; D: .
CDR3: ASSPGLALYNEQF; J: TRBJ2-1; V: TRBV7-6; D: TRBD2
CDR3: ASSQGNTDTQY; J: TRBJ2-3; V: TRBV3-1; D: .
CDR3: ASSPDRSPNEKLF; J: TRBJ1-4; V: TRBV5-5; D: .
CDR3: ASSSISYEQY; J: TRBJ2-7; V: TRBV27; D: .
CDR3: ASSLRGQDRNTIY; J: TRBJ1-3; V: TRBV5-1; D: TRBD1
CDR3: ASSLWTSYGYT; J: TRBJ1-2; V: TRBV7-9; D: .
CDR3: ASSTGHGWETQY; J: TRBJ2-5; V: TRBV12-3/TRBV12-4; D: .
CDR3: ASSPGYSYEQY; J: TRBJ2-7; V: TRBV27; D: .
CDR3: ASSPDQGGKLF; J: TRBJ1-4; V: TRBV5-1; D: .
CDR3: ASSHLGGLAGGLTDTQY; J: TRBJ2-3; V: TRBV12-3/TRBV12-4; D: TRBD2
CDR3: ASSSLTSGTEQY; J: TRBJ2-7; V: TRBV6-5; D: .
CDR3: ASSQEGGTNGELF; J: TRBJ2-2; V: TRBV2; D: .
CDR3: ASSLPGLGADTQY; J: TRBJ2-3; V: TRBV9; D: TRBD2
CDR3: ASSLVRGTAAYNEQF; J: TRBJ2-1; V: TRBV11-2; D: .
CDR3: ASSARTGANTGELF; J: TRBJ2-2; V: TRBV21-1; D: .
CDR3: ASSQDRGQGTNEQY; J: TRBJ2-7; V: TRBV3-1; D: TRBD1
CDR3: ASSQRDYGYT; J: TRBJ1-2; V: TRBV6-6; D: .
CDR3: ASNPAGTHNEQF; J: TRBJ2-1; V: TRBV6-6; D: .
CDR3: ASSLVGQAWNTEAF; J: TRBJ1-1; V: TRBV5-1; D: TRBD1
CDR3: ASTAEITDTQY; J: TRBJ2-3; V: TRBV2; D: .
CDR3: ASSSVNNSPLH; J: TRBJ1-6; V: TRBV7-9; D: .
CDR3: ASSYTPWREEYGNTGELF; J: TRBJ2-2; V: TRBV5-6; D: TRBD2
CDR3: ASSPGQSSYNEQF; J: TRBJ2-1; V: TRBV5-1; D: TRBD1